This TCR beta chain was sequenced in a study of beta chain features in type 1 diabetes. The study, taken as a whole, reports: Significant though moderate, a shortening of TCRB CDR3s appeared in all four CD4+ subsets of Type 1 diabetes patients.

About this clone itself: Its target is not known.

The sequenced template was cDNA made from the entire isolated RNA. Sequenced by immunoSEQ multiplex PCR; TCRdb stores in-frame clones only, minus some. The sample carries a few hundred thousand clones, roughly 9.8% recorded once. The V and J ends lost 5 bases and 2 bases, in that order; junction bases with no gene match: 2. CDR3 size: 14 residues. Germline assignment: CDR1 SNHLY and CDR2 FYNNEI. Sequenced sample: central memory CD4+ T cells from blood. The chain has TRBV2 and TRBJ2-1; 8 positions match TRBD2. The sequence derives from a man aged 25 to 40 with type 1 diabetes. This chain's CDR3 is CASSWREAYNEQFF. CDR3 DNA: TGTGCCAGCAGTTGGCGGGAGGCCTACAATGAGCAGTTCTTC.